Listed here are 10 T cell receptor beta chains from one sample, sequenced in a study of HIV-infected patients and healthy controls. MiXCR, applied by TCRdb to the 5' RACE reads, yields one record per CDR3 protein. This sample has some 20,000 distinct CDR3 sequences, with roughly a fifth found just once. Sequencing used CD8+ T cells from blood. Receptor source: a human donor in good health.

This CDR3 is CASSRDRNEKLFF. The CDR3 region has the DNA TGTGCCAGCAGCAGGGACAGAAATGAAAAACTGTTTTTT. The V call is TRBV14, the J call TRBJ1-4, with 7 bases identical to TRBD1. The CDR3 runs 13 residues. Trimming took 5 bases from V and 5 from J; bases not matched to a gene: 2. Germline V gene lookup returns CDR1 SGHDN and CDR2 FVKESK.

This clonotype appeared many times. The chain carries TRBV7-9 and TRBJ1-2, with D hard to call. Germline V gene lookup returns CDR1 SEHNR and CDR2 FQNEAQ (reference sequence). V lost 2 bases and J 4 bases, leaving 5 bases between the germline ends. The CDR3 covers 12 residues. The CDR3 coding sequence is TGTGCCAGCAGCTTAACGAGCTATGGCTACACCTTC. Translating gives CASSLTSYGYTF.

This clonotype was picked up a small number of times. The chain links TRBV3-1 to TRBJ1-5; D unclear. Between the trimmed V and J ends, which lost 0 bases and 5 bases, there was a span of 2 bases. The germline V gene encodes CDR1 LGHDT and CDR2 YNNKEL (reference sequence). This CDR3 has 12 amino acids. The CDR3 DNA reads TGTGCCAGCAGCCAAGACCATCAGCCCCAGCATTTT. Translating gives CASSQDHQPQHF. Full variable domain (missing parts from reference TRBV3-1 and TRBJ1-5): DTAVSQTPKYLVTQMGNDKSIKCEQNLGHDTMYWYKQDSKKFLKIMFSYNNKELIINETVPNRFSPKSPDKAHLNLHINSLELGDSAVYFCASSQDHQPQHFGDGTRLSIL.

This clonotype was counted ten times or more. V gene TRBV7-2 combines with J gene TRBJ1-1; TRBD1 is a possible D gene (5 bases). CDR1 is SGHTA and CDR2 is FQGNSA in the germline V gene. V shed 3 bases and J shed 0 bases, with 14 bases lying between them. This CDR3 region has 16 residues. The CDR3 DNA follows: TGTGCCAGCAGCTTGGGACCTGCGATAATGAACACTGAAGCTTTCTTT. Protein product: CASSLGPAIMNTEAFF.

V is TRBV5-1 and J is TRBJ2-3; D is uncertain. From germline, CDR1 is SGHRS and CDR2 YFSETQ. This CDR3 is 11 amino acids long. The V and J ends lost 5 bases and 6 bases respectively, with 7 bases between them. The CDR3 nucleotides are TGCGCCAGCAGGTATACTGATACGCAGTATTTT. Translation: CASRYTDTQYF.

This clonotype was seen many times. The chain uses TRBV5-6 and TRBJ1-2; TRBD1 is a possible D gene (5 bases). The CDR3 contains 13 residues. With 0 bases removed from V and 8 bases from J, the gap between germline ends came to 11 bases. In germline, CDR1 is SGHDT, CDR2 YYEEEE. CDR3 sequence: CASSLAGRQGYTF. The DNA for the CDR3 is TGTGCCAGCAGCTTGGCAGGGAGACAAGGCTACACCTTC.

This clonotype was observed a handful of times. The genes are TRBV18 and TRBJ1-5; 7 bases align to TRBD1. Germline CDR1 reads KGHSH; CDR2 reads LQKENI. The CDR3 loop spans 15 amino acids. V was clipped by 0 bases and J by 3 bases; unmatched bases: 2. Here the CDR3 reads CASSPPTGFNQPQHF. Here the CDR3 DNA reads TGTGCCAGCTCACCACCGACAGGGTTCAATCAGCCCCAGCATTTT.

Here the CDR3 reads CASSQDTGPYYEQYF. In DNA form, the CDR3 reads TGTGCCAGCAGCCAAGACACAGGGCCCTACTACGAGCAGTACTTC. This sequence joins TRBV3-1 and TRBJ2-7; perhaps TRBD1 as D (6 bases). CDR3 length equals 15 residues. Between the trimmed V and J ends, which lost 0 bases and 3 bases, there was a span of 12 bases. The germline V gene has CDR1 LGHDT and CDR2 YNNKEL (reference sequence).

This clonotype has at least ten counts. This sequence joins TRBV30 and TRBJ1-1; D gene uncertain. This CDR3 contains 13 residues. V was cut by 0 bases and J by 1 base, with 6 bases left in between. Per the germline V gene, CDR1 is GTSNPN and CDR2 is SVGIG (reference sequence). The CDR3: CAWSVGENTEAFF. The CDR3 DNA is TGTGCCTGGAGTGTCGGGGAGAACACTGAAGCTTTCTTT.

This clonotype was seen a single time. The gene calls are TRBV2 and TRBJ2-7; the D gene could be TRBD1 or TRBD2 (5 bases each). Germline V CDR1 and CDR2: SNHLY, FYNNEI. With 5 bases removed from V and 3 bases from J, the gap between germline ends came to 11 bases. This CDR3 has 13 amino acids. The CDR3 DNA sequence: TGTGCCAGCAGTCGGGGCCCTTTCTACGAGCAGTACTTC. Translated, it gives CASSRGPFYEQYF.